Presented here are 5 T cell receptor beta chains from one specimen sequenced in a study of cytomegalovirus exposure and HLA in healthy donors. PCR was performed using 60 Vbeta and 13 Jbeta primers. The table came from immunoSEQ multiplex PCR; TCRdb's copy has only in-frame clones and leaves some out. The data contain about 150,000 clones, approximately 85% of them singletons. Material: PBMCs. These receptor sequences come from a man in his fifties in good health and CMV-seropositive.

J is TRBJ1-2 and V is TRBV27; D is undetermined. Germline assignment: CDR1 MNHEY and CDR2 SMNVEV (reference sequence). Trimming stripped 4 bases from V and 1 base from J, with 10 bases between. The CDR3 totals 14 residues. The CDR3 DNA sequence: TGTGCCAGCAGTTGGGCAGGTGGTAACTATGGCTACACCTTC. It is translated as CASSWAGGNYGYTF.

This sequence joins TRBV4-1 and TRBJ1-5; no definite D call. V lost 5 bases to trimming and J lost 0 bases, with 14 bases between them. This CDR3 is built from 16 residues. Germline CDR1 MGHRA, CDR2 YSYEKL. The CDR3 region has the DNA TGCGCCAGCAGCATACGGACTGGGGTTAGCAATCAGCCCCAGCATTTT. The encoded protein is CASSIRTGVSNQPQHF.

Only a few counts were recorded for this clone. The gene calls are TRBV2 and TRBJ2-1, with D tentatively TRBD2 (6 bases). The CDR3 contains 11 residues. Between the trimmed V and J ends, which lost 9 bases and 4 bases, there was a span of 7 bases. The germline V gene encodes CDR1 SNHLY and CDR2 FYNNEI. The CDR3 loop reads CASGTYNEQFF. CDR3 sequence (DNA): TGTGCCAGTGGGACTTACAATGAGCAGTTCTTC.

The chain joins TRBV28 to TRBJ2-5; 10 bases map to TRBD2. The CDR3 covers 16 residues. Germline-derived CDR1 and CDR2 are MDHEN and SYDVKM. V shed 5 bases and J 4 bases; nucleotides not matched to a gene: 10. The DNA for the CDR3 is TGTGCCAGCAGTCTGCTAGCGGGAGTAGGAAGAGAGACCCAGTACTTC. Translating it yields CASSLLAGVGRETQYF.

Concerning this clone: The DNA is left out, because the CDR3 cannot be placed on it with certainty; the CDR3 is given as TCRdb lists it. V and J are TRBV21-1 and TRBJ2-6; the table's D call, TRBD2, was not checked against the DNA. TRBV21-1 is marked as a pseudogene. The CDR3 has 17 amino acids, counting both end residues. The CDR3 loop reads CASSKVAFGDGANVLTF.